This TCR beta chain appears in the sequencing data of a study of sequential checkpoint blockade in melanoma. In the study overall: Both treatment sequences were followed by maintenance nivolumab.

The repertoire was sequenced with immunoSEQ multiplex PCR; TCRdb's copy has only in-frame clones and lacks some. The profile shows 7,000 or so clones, about four fifths of them singletons. Treatment in this sample: randomized to nivolumab then ipilimumab (arm A) or the reverse (arm B). The sample here was CD8+ T cells sorted from blood (inferred from file names), taken from a patient given nivolumab and ipilimumab in sequence. The receptor comes from a human donor with melanoma.

The CDR3 DNA reads as TGTGCCATCATCTTGGACAATTCCAATGAGCAGTTCTTC. The encoded protein is CAIILDNSNEQFF. V is TRBV27 and J is TRBJ2-1; D may be TRBD1 (5 bases). This CDR3 contains 13 residues. CDR1 and CDR2 from the germline V gene are MNHEY and SMNVEV (reference sequence). Trimming pared 10 bases from V and 6 bases from J, leaving 16 bases between.